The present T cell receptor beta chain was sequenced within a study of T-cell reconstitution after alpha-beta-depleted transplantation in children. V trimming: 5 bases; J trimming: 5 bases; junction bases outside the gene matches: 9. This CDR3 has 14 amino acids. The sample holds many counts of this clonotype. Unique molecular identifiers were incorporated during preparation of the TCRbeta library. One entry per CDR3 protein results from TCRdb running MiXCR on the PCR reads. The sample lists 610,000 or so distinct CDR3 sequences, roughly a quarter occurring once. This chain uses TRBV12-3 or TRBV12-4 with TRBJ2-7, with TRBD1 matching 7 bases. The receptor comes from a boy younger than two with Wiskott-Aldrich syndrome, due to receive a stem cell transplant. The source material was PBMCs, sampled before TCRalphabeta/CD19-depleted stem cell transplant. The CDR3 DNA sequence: TGTGCCAGCAGTCCCGGGACAGAATATCACGAGCAGTACTTC. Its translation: CASSPGTEYHEQYF.